Only one count was recorded for the clone carrying this T cell receptor beta chain. Study processing details: Estimation of nucleated cell counts relied on the amplification of reference gene primers. The table came from immunoSEQ multiplex PCR; TCRdb's copy has only in-frame clones and leaves some out. V and J calls and clone size come straight from that table; D and trimming were deduced from the DNA. The sample holds some 150,000 clones; roughly 84% are singletons and the top ten take roughly 15%. This entry belongs to a study of blood T cell repertoires in COVID-19. For the study at large: Acute-phase and convalescent COVID-19 samples originated in the United States, Italy and Spain. PBMCs, B-cell-depleted T cells, or T cells were the source of the cDNA or gDNA that made up the material.

Germline V gives CDR1 MGHRA, CDR2 YSYEKL. This CDR3 is 13 amino acids long. Trimming took off 0 bases at V and 7 bases at J, with 9 bases between the two ends. The V gene is TRBV4-1, the J gene TRBJ2-5; D unresolved. Source material: PBMCs or T cells enriched from blood (not recorded which). The origin of this receptor is a middle-aged man who had recovered from COVID-19. CDR3 residues: CASSQEGTGTQYF. In nucleotides, the CDR3 is TGCGCCAGCAGCCAAGAAGGAACGGGGACCCAGTACTTC.